Sequencing of this T cell receptor (beta chain) was carried out in a study of cytomegalovirus exposure and HLA in healthy donors. The PCR contained 60 Vbeta and 13 Jbeta primers. The assay was immunoSEQ multiplex PCR, and TCRdb's table has in-frame clones only and misses some. The sample yields some 77,000 clones, 60% to 80% seen once. The ends lost 6 bases at V and 8 bases at J; junction bases unmatched: 4. Germline CDR1 reads LNHDA; CDR2 reads SQIVND (reference sequence). The CDR3 has 15 residues. The V call is TRBV19, the J call TRBJ2-2; 15 positions agree with TRBD2. This TCR derives from a woman in her 50s in good health and CMV-seropositive. The sequencing sample was made of PBMCs. This chain's CDR3 is CASRGLAGGPGELFF. In DNA, the CDR3 is TGTGCCAGTAGAGGACTAGCGGGAGGGCCTGGGGAGCTGTTTTTT. The complete variable domain, with remaining parts taken from reference TRBV19 and TRBJ2-2, reads DGGITQSPKYLFRKEGQNVTLSCEQNLNHDAMYWYRQDPGQGLRLIYYSQIVNDFQKGDIAEGYSVSREKKESFPLTVTSAQKNPTAFYLCASRGLAGGPGELFFGEGSRLTVL.